The rows below give T cell receptor beta chains drawn from one sample of a study of human T cells and chemical hapten exposure. TCRdb used MiXCR to reprocess the RACE reads, holding one entry per CDR3 protein. The data hold around 380,000 distinct CDR3 sequences, with roughly 4.8% observed a single time. The sequenced sample was whole blood, obtained in connection with sensitization to the hapten diphenylcyclopropenone (DPC). These receptors were collected from a woman aged 45-65 years with alopecia areata. Some clones in this sample may be carry-over from other donors' samples. Both conserved end residues are part of each CDR3.

v_call	j_call	cdr3_aa
TRBV11-2	TRBJ1-3	CASSRSPSGNTIYF
TRBV6-4	TRBJ2-3	CASSEQGTTDTQYF
TRBV2	TRBJ2-5	CATNPSSGSIETQYF
TRBV7-2	TRBJ2-7	CASSLTPGVSYEQYF
TRBV29-1	TRBJ1-2	CSVPGQGGGYTF
TRBV20-1	TRBJ1-1	CSARRGELNTEAFF
TRBV12-3/TRBV12-4	TRBJ1-6	CASSVGDTHNSPLHF
TRBV7-2	TRBJ1-2	CASSPRRLVGYGYTF
TRBV28	TRBJ2-7	CASSLPGATSYEQYF
TRBV10-3	TRBJ2-7	CAISERGEGYEQYF
TRBV27	TRBJ1-1	CASSLLGFAEAFF
TRBV5-1	TRBJ2-1	CASSSQGSEQFF
TRBV6-6	TRBJ2-4	CASSYVGGGQYF
TRBV28	TRBJ2-1	CASTSSGTRLYNEQFF
TRBV6-5	TRBJ1-1	CASSYSMGTEAFF
TRBV28	TRBJ2-3	CASSLAGGPNTDTQYF
TRBV7-6	TRBJ2-2	CASSLSSRLASGELFF
TRBV7-8	TRBJ2-1	CASSPSRAPYNEQFF
TRBV12-3/TRBV12-4	TRBJ1-2	CASSPGQIYGYTF
TRBV3-1	TRBJ1-1	CASSQSELSVQKAFF
TRBV6-6	TRBJ1-1	CASSQVGATEAFF
TRBV7-2	TRBJ2-3	CASSLQSTPFTDTQYF
TRBV12-3/TRBV12-4	TRBJ1-5	CASRLAGDQPQHF
TRBV18	TRBJ1-6	CASSPSDRNSPLHF
TRBV12-3/TRBV12-4	TRBJ2-5	CASSPSAELGQPLGTQYF
TRBV4-1	TRBJ2-1	CASSQVGGAYNEQFF
TRBV5-1	TRBJ1-1	CASNRGWGSMNTEAFF
TRBV6-5	TRBJ1-1	CASSYWGNTEAFF